These 29 T cell receptor beta chains originate from one sample sequenced in a study of naive CD8 T cells in extremely preterm neonates. TCRdb keeps only in-frame clones here, not all; method: immunoSEQ multiplex PCR. The table shows a few thousand clones, with approximately 96% occurring only once. Sequencing was carried out using naive CD8+ T cells from blood. These receptors were taken from a human donor in good health.

V and J are TRBV25-1 and TRBJ1-4; D may be TRBD1 (5 bases). The ends were cut back, 2 bases at V and 4 bases at J, with 14 bases in the middle. CDR1 is MGHDK, CDR2 SYGVNS, per germline. This CDR3 is built from 16 residues. The CDR3 sequence: CASSEESGHVNEKLFF. The CDR3 nucleotides are TGTGCCAGCAGTGAAGAATCAGGGCATGTTAATGAAAAACTGTTTTTT.

This clone was seen a single time. The rearrangement joins TRBV6-4 to TRBJ2-5, with TRBD1 matching over 9 bases. The CDR3 has 15 residues. V shed 6 bases and J 2 bases; nucleotides not matched to a gene: 7. The germline V gene encodes CDR1 MRHNA and CDR2 SNTAGT. The CDR3 reads CASRRTGAYQETQYF. DNA of the CDR3: TGTGCCAGCAGAAGGACAGGGGCCTATCAAGAGACCCAGTACTTC.

The gene calls are TRBV11-3 and TRBJ1-1, with a tentative D call TRBD1 (6 bases). V was shortened by 1 base and J by 5 bases, with 17 bases between the two germline ends. The length of the CDR3 is 16 residues. Germline V gene sequence: CDR1 SGHNT, CDR2 YENEEA. The CDR3 region is CASSLGGTGPGTEAFF. The CDR3 DNA sequence: TGTGCCAGCAGCTTAGGGGGCACAGGGCCGGGTACTGAAGCTTTCTTT.

The chain joins TRBV7-9 to TRBJ1-1; a possible D gene is TRBD1 (5 bases). CDR3 size: 12 residues. Trimming pared 4 bases from V and 7 bases from J, leaving 10 bases between. Per the germline V gene, CDR1 is SEHNR and CDR2 is FQNEAQ (reference sequence). CDR3 nucleotides: TGTGCCAGCAGCTCCCGGACAATTGAAGCTTTCTTT. Its translation is CASSSRTIEAFF.

This clone occurred once. This CDR3 reads CASSTRRTSGGDVDTQYF. The CDR3 DNA sequence: TGTGCCAGCAGCACTAGACGGACTAGCGGGGGGGATGTAGATACGCAGTATTTT. This chain connects TRBV7-2 to TRBJ2-3; 15 positions agree with TRBD2. The length of the CDR3 is 18 residues. Germline V gene data show CDR1 as SGHTA and CDR2 as FQGNSA. J was trimmed by 5 bases and V by 5 bases; bases with no gene match: 11.

The chain carries TRBV10-3 and TRBJ2-2; tentative D call: TRBD1 (5 bases). The CDR3 sequence is 15 residues long. V lost 9 bases to trimming and J lost 4 bases, with 18 bases between them. Germline V CDR1 and CDR2: ENHRY, SYGVKD. This chain's CDR3 is CAMGPDRVRTGELFF. The CDR3 DNA reads TGTGCCATGGGGCCGGATCGGGTCCGCACCGGGGAGCTGTTTTTT.

This chain joins TRBV13 and TRBJ2-7; 7 bases match TRBD1. The CDR3 extends over 13 amino acids. Trimming took 1 base from V and 5 from J; bases not matched to a gene: 2. The germline CDR1 and CDR2 sequences are PRHDT and FYEKMQ (reference sequence). The CDR3 nucleotides are TGTGCCAGCAGCTTAGCGCAGGGGGACGAGCAGTACTTC. Its protein is CASSLAQGDEQYF.

V gene TRBV7-6 combines with J gene TRBJ1-6, with 8 bases aligning to TRBD1. The CDR3 is 14 residues long. Trimming removed 5 bases from V and 5 bases from J; junction bases left unmatched: 2. Germline V gene data show CDR1 as SGHVS and CDR2 as FNYEAQ. The CDR3 region is CASSRTGNNSPLHF. The CDR3 DNA reads as TGTGCCAGCAGCCGGACAGGGAATAATTCACCCCTCCACTTT.

The chain recombines TRBV4-1 with TRBJ1-2; possible D gene TRBD1, 5 bases. Germline CDR1 and CDR2: MGHRA and YSYEKL. This CDR3 comprises 15 residues. The V end lost 0 bases, the J end lost 8 bases, and 16 bases lay between the germline ends. CDR3 sequence: CASSQDPTVAWGYTF. The DNA of the CDR3 is TGCGCCAGCAGCCAAGATCCGACAGTGGCCTGGGGCTACACCTTC.

The V gene is TRBV16, the J gene TRBJ2-5, with 8 positions matching TRBD1. Germline V CDR1 and CDR2: KGHSY, FQNENV. CDR3 size: 15 residues. With V trimmed by 5 bases and J by 9 bases, 14 bases remained unmatched. The CDR3 DNA reads as TGTGCCAGCAGCGTCCGGGACAGGCGGAACACGGCCCAGTACTTC. Translated: CASSVRDRRNTAQYF. Together with reference TRBV16 and TRBJ2-5, the CDR3 gives the full variable domain: GEEVAQTPKHLVRGEGQKAKLYCAPIKGHSYVFWYQQVLKNEFKFLISFQNENVFDETGMPKERFSAKCLPNSPCSLEIQATKLEDSAVYFCASSVRDRRNTAQYFGPGTRLLVL.

The chain joins TRBV7-2 to TRBJ1-2, with TRBD1 matching 8 bases. Unmatched junction bases numbered 14, after V lost 0 bases and J lost 8 bases. This CDR3 contains 17 residues. The germline CDR1 and CDR2 sequences are SGHTA and FQGNSA. CDR3 residues: CASSLAQLSRGPMGYTF. In nucleotides, the CDR3 is TGTGCCAGCAGCTTAGCGCAGCTCAGCAGGGGGCCTATGGGCTACACCTTC.

The genes are TRBV6-1 and TRBJ2-7; a weak D match, TRBD1 (6 bases). The CDR3 totals 12 residues. With 7 bases removed from V and 3 bases from J, the gap between germline ends came to 10 bases. CDR1 is MNHNS, CDR2 SASEGT, per germline. In DNA form, the CDR3 reads TGTGCCAGCACCGAACAGGGCTACGAGCAGTACGTC. The encoded protein is CASTEQGYEQYV.

This clone was seen a single time. This chain joins TRBV2 and TRBJ2-7, with a tentative D call TRBD1 (5 bases). The CDR3 loop spans 14 amino acids. In germline, CDR1 is SNHLY, CDR2 FYNNEI. Trimming took 3 bases from V and 6 from J, leaving 15 bases between them. CDR3: CASSERRGRREQYV. For the CDR3, the DNA is TGTGCCAGCAGTGAGCGAAGGGGTAGGCGCGAGCAGTACGTC.

The chain uses TRBV6-6 and TRBJ2-1, with a possible D match to TRBD2 (6 bases). CDR1 and CDR2 from the germline V gene are MNHNY and SVGAGI (reference sequence). The germline V and J ends were trimmed by 9 bases and 4 bases, with 13 bases remaining between them. This CDR3 has 13 residues. CDR3 bases: TGTGCCAGTGGCGGGGACCCATACAATGAGCAGTTCTTC. It codes for CASGGDPYNEQFF.

This chain joins TRBV2 and TRBJ1-4; 7 bases are a match to TRBD1. Germline assignment: CDR1 SNHLY and CDR2 FYNNEI. With 6 bases clipped from V and 8 bases from J, the junction kept 6 bases outside the gene matches. The CDR3 is made up of 13 amino acids. DNA of the CDR3: TGTGCCAGCAGGTCAGGGGGTAGGGAAAAACTGTTTTTT. This gives the protein CASRSGGREKLFF. The full variable domain, completed using reference TRBV2 and TRBJ1-4, is EPEVTQTPSHQVTQMGQEVILRCVPISNHLYFYWYRQILGQKVEFLVSFYNNEISEKSEIFDDQFSVERPDGSNFTLKIRSTKLEDSAMYFCASRSGGREKLFFGSGTQLSVL.

V gene TRBV19 combines with J gene TRBJ1-2; 7 bases are a match to TRBD1. Germline assignment: CDR1 LNHDA and CDR2 SQIVND (reference sequence). The CDR3 consists of 15 residues. The junction had 8 bases not matched to a gene; V was cut back by 3 bases and J by 4 bases. The CDR3 region has the DNA TGTGCCAGTAGTATCCTTCTCGACAGGGTCTATGGCTACACCTTC. This codes for CASSILLDRVYGYTF.

This clone was seen once. V usage is TRBV9 and J usage is TRBJ2-1, with 8 bases fitting TRBD2. Germline lookup yields CDR1 SGDLS and CDR2 YYNGEE. The CDR3 totals 15 residues. The V and J ends lost 0 bases and 4 bases, in that order; junction bases with no gene match: 3. The CDR3 reads CASSVVSGEYNEQFF. As DNA, the CDR3 is TGTGCCAGCAGCGTAGTTAGCGGGGAGTACAATGAGCAGTTCTTC.

The chain combines TRBV27 with TRBJ1-1, with D tentatively TRBD1 (6 bases). The CDR3 has 16 amino acids. Trimming took 2 bases from V and 4 from J, leaving 17 bases between them. CDR1 and CDR2 from the germline V gene are MNHEY and SMNVEV (reference sequence). CDR3 sequence reads: CASSLNSRLGATEAFF. CDR3 coding DNA: TGTGCCAGCAGTTTAAATAGTAGGCTGGGGGCCACTGAAGCTTTCTTT.

J is TRBJ1-2 and V is TRBV6-1, with D possibly TRBD1 on 5 matching bases. V lost 3 bases and J 4 bases, leaving 15 bases between the germline ends. Germline CDR1 and CDR2: MNHNS and SASEGT. The CDR3 runs 15 residues. The CDR3 DNA reads TGTGCCAGCAGTGATTTTCCGGGACTAGGCTATGGCTACACCTTC. Its translation is CASSDFPGLGYGYTF.

This chain joins TRBV10-1 and TRBJ2-3, with D possibly matching TRBD2 (6 bases). Germline V gene data show CDR1 as WNHNN and CDR2 as SYGVQD (reference sequence). The CDR3 sequence is 15 residues long. V lost 4 bases and J 0 bases, leaving 11 bases between the germline ends. CDR3 nucleotides: TGCGCCAGCAGTGGGGACTTTCTTAGCACAGATACGCAGTATTTT. Protein: CASSGDFLSTDTQYF.

This rearrangement joins TRBV6-1 to TRBJ1-2, with D hard to call. This CDR3 spans 15 amino acids. Trimming cost V 2 bases and J 3 bases, with 13 bases left between them. Germline CDR1 is MNHNS and CDR2 is SASEGT. The CDR3 here is CASSELGAEYYGYTF. Here the CDR3 DNA reads TGTGCCAGCAGTGAATTAGGAGCGGAGTACTATGGCTACACCTTC.

Only one count was recorded for this clone. This chain joins TRBV9 and TRBJ2-5, with a tentative D call TRBD2 (7 bases). The tail of the sequence fits TRBJ2-7 better, so the J call may be wrong. The CDR3 covers 14 residues. CDR1 is SGDLS and CDR2 is YYNGEE in the germline V gene. The chain's CDR3 is CASSEGGGSYEQYF. The CDR3 DNA follows: TGTGCCAGCAGCGAGGGGGGGGGCTCCTACGAGCAGTACTTC.

This clone was recorded once. Other DNA sequences of this sample code for an identical CDR3. This chain links TRBV2 with TRBJ1-1; possible D gene TRBD1, 5 bases. In germline, CDR1 is SNHLY, CDR2 FYNNEI. Trimming cost V 3 bases and J 5 bases, with 25 bases left between them. This CDR3 comprises 18 residues. The CDR3 loop is CASSDWGGEGRGITEAFF. The DNA for the CDR3 is TGTGCCAGCAGTGATTGGGGTGGAGAGGGGCGGGGAATAACTGAAGCTTTCTTT.

The CDR3 is CASSPGGLGTDTQYF. CDR3 nucleotides: TGTGCCAGCAGCCCGGGGGGGCTAGGCACAGATACGCAGTATTTT. This chain connects TRBV6-1 to TRBJ2-3, with 8 bases lining up with TRBD2. Trimming removed 6 bases from V and 1 base from J; junction bases left unmatched: 6. This CDR3 is 15 amino acids long. Germline V gene lookup returns CDR1 MNHNS and CDR2 SASEGT.

This rearrangement joins TRBV5-1 to TRBJ2-1; possibly TRBD2 for D (6 bases). V lost 5 bases, J lost 2 bases, and 20 bases lay in between. The CDR3 length is 17 residues. Germline loops: CDR1 SGHRS, CDR2 YFSETQ. The CDR3 nucleotides are TGCGCCAGCAGTCGGGGGACTTACAGCCCCCCCTACAATGAGCAGTTCTTC. This encodes CASSRGTYSPPYNEQFF. Variable domain in full (rest from reference TRBV5-1 and TRBJ2-1): KAGVTQTPRYLIKTRGQQVTLSCSPISGHRSVSWYQQTPGQGLQFLFEYFSETQRNKGNFPGRFSGRQFSNSRSEMNVSTLELGDSALYLCASSRGTYSPPYNEQFFGPGTRLTVL.

The CDR3 DNA is TGTGCCAGCAGCCTTGGGACACGGGGTGGCTACACCTTC. It translates to CASSLGTRGGYTF. This chain joins TRBV7-9 and TRBJ1-2; weak D call: TRBD1 (6 bases). V was shortened by 5 bases and J by 7 bases, with 14 bases between the two germline ends. Per the germline V gene, CDR1 is SEHNR and CDR2 is FQNEAQ (reference sequence). This CDR3 is 13 amino acids long.

V gene TRBV7-9 combines with J gene TRBJ2-5, with D perhaps TRBD1 (6 bases). The CDR3 has 15 amino acids. Trimming left V 5 bases short and J 4 bases short, with 17 bases between. The germline V gene has CDR1 SEHNR and CDR2 FQNEAQ (reference sequence). The CDR3 reads CASSRRQDRRETQYF. In DNA, the CDR3 is TGTGCCAGCAGCCGAAGACAGGATAGGCGAGAGACCCAGTACTTC.

This clone was picked up one time. The DNA for the CDR3 is TGCGCCAGCAGCCAAGATCGGCACACAGCCTACGAGCAGTACTTC. Its protein product is CASSQDRHTAYEQYF. The rearrangement links TRBV4-3 to TRBJ2-7; D is unclear. The CDR3 spans 15 residues. CDR1 and CDR2 from the germline V gene are LGHNA and YSLEER. The V gene lost 0 bases and the J gene lost 2 bases, with 11 bases spanning the gap.

V is TRBV10-2 and J is TRBJ2-3, with 9 bases lining up with TRBD2. Germline V CDR1 and CDR2: WSHSY, SAAADI. The CDR3 has 16 amino acids. J gave up 3 bases and V 0 bases, and 4 bases lay outside the gene matches. CDR3 region: CASSESSGGETDTQYF. In nucleotides, the CDR3 is TGCGCCAGCAGTGAGTCTAGCGGGGGCGAAACAGATACGCAGTATTTT.